The rows below give T cell receptor beta chains drawn from one sample of a study of circulating CD8 cells and anti-PD-1 response in melanoma. TCRdb passed the reads through MiXCR, listing each CDR3 protein once. The sample records 1,500 or so distinct CDR3 sequences, roughly 9.3% being singletons. The sample here was CD8+ T cells from PBMCs, taken at baseline or after one month of anti-PD-1 therapy (not recorded which). The origin of the receptors is a human donor with melanoma. CDR3s include the opening cysteine and the closing phenylalanine or tryptophan. Each record gives: CDR3 DNA, CDR3 protein, D gene, J gene, clone size, V gene. The D gene is left open where the match is weak. Size tells how often a clone was seen (once, few, many) or the class of an expanded clone, and some rows leave it out.

TGTGCCAGCAGCCTGCGGGACCCCACAGATACGCAGTATTTT	CASSLRDPTDTQYF	NA	TRBJ2-3	medium-sized	TRBV14
TGTGCCAGCAGCGGAGTAGGTAGGACACTGAGCACAGATACGCAGTATTTT	CASSGVGRTLSTDTQYF	NA	TRBJ2-3	NA	TRBV9
TGCGCCAGCAGCCAGGGCCTCGGGGGCACAGATACGCAGTATTTT	CASSQGLGGTDTQYF	NA	TRBJ2-3	medium-sized	TRBV4-3
TGTGCCAGCAGCCAAGAGAGTAGCACAGATACGCAGTATTTT	CASSQESSTDTQYF	NA	TRBJ2-3	large	TRBV3-1
TGTGCCACCCGGGACAGGACCAAAAACATTCAGTACTTC	CATRDRTKNIQYF	TRBD1	TRBJ2-4	medium-sized	TRBV28
TGTGCCAGTAGCCCTACGGTGGACAGTCTCTACGAGCAGTACTTC	CASSPTVDSLYEQYF	NA	TRBJ2-7	few	TRBV19
TGTGCCAGTAGTATTACTAGCTCAACCGAGCAGTACTTC	CASSITSSTEQYF	NA	TRBJ2-7	few	TRBV19
TGTGCCAGCAGCGTATCCTCAGGGCTGACGGACACTGAAGCTTTCTTT	CASSVSSGLTDTEAFF	NA	TRBJ1-1	medium-sized	TRBV9
TGTGCCAGCAGTTTAATCGGCGGGGGAGATACGCAGTATTTT	CASSLIGGGDTQYF	TRBD2	TRBJ2-3	once	TRBV12-3/TRBV12-4
TGTGCCAGCAGCCCGACCGACGGGACTAGTCTGGATGAGCAGTTCTTC	CASSPTDGTSLDEQFF	TRBD2	TRBJ2-1	medium-sized	TRBV7-3
TGTGCCAGCAGCGACCGGGACAACTACAGTGAGCAGTTCTTC	CASSDRDNYSEQFF	NA	TRBJ2-1	NA	TRBV13
TGTGCCAGCAGTCCAACTCTAACCGGGGCCAACGTCCTGACTTTC	CASSPTLTGANVLTF	NA	TRBJ2-6	medium-sized	TRBV27
TGTGCCAGCTCTACAGACTCCTACAATGAGCAGTTCTTC	CASSTDSYNEQFF	NA	TRBJ2-1	medium-sized	TRBV18
TGCAGCGTTGAAGATTTCGGCAGGGGGAACACAGATACGCAGTATTTT	CSVEDFGRGNTDTQYF	TRBD1	TRBJ2-3	medium-sized	TRBV29-1
TGTGCCAGCAGTTACCTGGCGGGGGGATCAGATACGCAGTATTTT	CASSYLAGGSDTQYF	TRBD2	TRBJ2-3	large	TRBV6-6
TGTGCCAGTAGTCGCTGGGAGGACAAGAACACTGAAGCTTTCTTT	CASSRWEDKNTEAFF	NA	TRBJ1-1	medium-sized	TRBV19
TGTGCCAGTAGCCTAGGGTTGGGCCATGGCTACACCTTC	CASSLGLGHGYTF	NA	TRBJ1-2	large	TRBV19
TGCAGCGTTGAATTAACAGTGGGGAGCGAGCAGTACTTC	CSVELTVGSEQYF	NA	TRBJ2-7	large	TRBV29-1
TGTGCCAGTAGTCCCGATAGCAATCAGCCCCAGCATTTT	CASSPDSNQPQHF	NA	TRBJ1-5	large	TRBV19
TGTGCCAGCAGCGTAGACAGTGTGGAGACCCAGTACTTC	CASSVDSVETQYF	NA	TRBJ2-5	medium-sized	TRBV9
TGTGCCAGCAGTGAATGGGGGGGTAGCTATGGCTACACCTTC	CASSEWGGSYGYTF	NA	TRBJ1-2	large	TRBV2
TGTGCCAGCAGTTACTCAAGCCCGGGTTACGAGCAGTACTTC	CASSYSSPGYEQYF	NA	TRBJ2-7	large	TRBV6-5
TGTGCCAGTAGTATTTTTGGGGACACTGAAGCTTTCTTT	CASSIFGDTEAFF	NA	TRBJ1-1	medium-sized	TRBV19
TGCAGCGTTGCAAGCGACATAACCTACGAGCAGTACTTC	CSVASDITYEQYF	NA	TRBJ2-7	large	TRBV29-1
TGTGCCAGCAGTCGGGCGGACAGCACAGATACGCAGTATTTT	CASSRADSTDTQYF	NA	TRBJ2-3	NA	TRBV12-3/TRBV12-4
TGCAGCGTTTACCAGGACACTGAAGCTTTCTTT	CSVYQDTEAFF	NA	TRBJ1-1	large	TRBV29-1
TGTGCCAGCAGCCGGACTAGCGGGGGGGCTGGGGAGCAGTTCTTC	CASSRTSGGAGEQFF	TRBD2	TRBJ2-1	medium-sized	TRBV3-1
TGCGCCAGCAGCCAAGAAGGACAGGGCGATGGCTACACCTTC	CASSQEGQGDGYTF	TRBD1	TRBJ1-2	medium-sized	TRBV4-1
TGCAGCGTTTTTAGTACCTACGAGCAGTACTTC	CSVFSTYEQYF	NA	TRBJ2-7	NA	TRBV29-1
TGTGCCAGCAGCCCCCAGGGGGGAGCCTACAATGAGCAGTTCTTC	CASSPQGGAYNEQFF	NA	TRBJ2-1	NA	TRBV11-3
TGTGCCAGTAGTATGCTGTTCGGTGACAATGAGCAGTTCTTC	CASSMLFGDNEQFF	NA	TRBJ2-1	large	TRBV19
TGTGCCAGCAGTGACGGGGAGCAGTTCTTC	CASSDGEQFF	NA	TRBJ2-1	NA	TRBV2
TGTGCCAGCGAGGCGGGGCAGACAGGGTCCGGACAGCCCCAGCATTTT	CASEAGQTGSGQPQHF	TRBD1	TRBJ1-5	NA	TRBV2
TGTGCCAGCAGCTTAGCCTCGCCAGGGGGGAACACTGAAGCTTTCTTT	CASSLASPGGNTEAFF	TRBD1	TRBJ1-1	medium-sized	TRBV7-2
TGTGCCAGCAGTTCGCAGGTGTACACTGAAGCTTTCTTT	CASSSQVYTEAFF	NA	TRBJ1-1	medium-sized	TRBV12-3/TRBV12-4
TGTGCCAGCAGTTACGGGGACCCGAGCTCCTACGAGCAGTACTTC	CASSYGDPSSYEQYF	NA	TRBJ2-7	medium-sized	TRBV6-2/TRBV6-3
TGCGCCAGCAGCCAAGAGAAGGACAGGTACTACGAGCAGTACTTC	CASSQEKDRYYEQYF	TRBD1	TRBJ2-7	medium-sized	TRBV4-3
TGCGCCAGCAGCTCGTACGGGGGAATCACTGAAGCTTTCTTT	CASSSYGGITEAFF	NA	TRBJ1-1	few	TRBV5-1
TGTGCCAGTGACAGAGGTAACATTCAGTACTTC	CASDRGNIQYF	NA	TRBJ2-4	large	TRBV19
TGTGCCACGAACTTAGCGGGGGGGCCGACCAAGGGCACAGATACGCAGTATTTT	CATNLAGGPTKGTDTQYF	TRBD2	TRBJ2-3	large	TRBV2
TGTGCCAGTAGTATAGTGGCTAGCGGGGGAACCTACAATGAGCAGTTCTTC	CASSIVASGGTYNEQFF	TRBD2	TRBJ2-1	few	TRBV19
TGTGCCAGCAGCCAAGTCGCGGGGGGGCATAATGAGCAGTTCTTC	CASSQVAGGHNEQFF	TRBD2	TRBJ2-1	medium-sized	TRBV4-2